These 19 T cell receptor beta chains share one sample of origin, sequenced in a study of blood T cell repertoires in COVID-19. Clones were read by immunoSEQ multiplex PCR, and TCRdb kept only the in-frame ones, dropping some. The sample includes 84,000 or so clones, more than 60% of them seen just once. Sequences were obtained from peripheral blood. These receptors originate from a human donor in a cohort sampled during active COVID-19.

This clone appeared a single time. J is TRBJ2-5 and V is TRBV4-2; a weak D match, TRBD2 (6 bases). V was trimmed by 0 bases and J by 2 bases, leaving 19 bases between them. This CDR3 has 18 amino acids. Per germline, CDR1 LGHNA and CDR2 YNFKEQ. In DNA, the CDR3 is TGTGCCAGCAGCCAAGATAGGGCGGGGAACCCGTATCAAGAGACCCAGTACTTC. Its protein product is CASSQDRAGNPYQETQYF.

The chain links TRBV3-1 (or the pseudogene TRBV3-2) to TRBJ1-4; D gene uncertain. Germline-derived CDR1 and CDR2 are LGHDT and YNNKEL (reference sequence). The CDR3 loop spans 13 amino acids. V was cut by 3 bases and J by 7 bases, with 9 bases left in between. The CDR3 spells CASSHHNGEKLFF. The CDR3 bases are TGTGCCAGCAGCCACCACAATGGTGAAAAACTGTTTTTT.

J is TRBJ1-1 and V is TRBV19; D is ambiguous. Germline CDR1 and CDR2: LNHDA and SQIVND (reference sequence). The germline V and J ends were trimmed by 4 bases and 2 bases, with 11 bases remaining between them. The CDR3 runs 14 residues. CDR3 sequence (DNA): TGTGCCAGTAGTAGGAAAACAGTTAACACTGAAGCTTTCTTT. Translating it yields CASSRKTVNTEAFF.

This chain uses TRBV11-3 with TRBJ1-1; possibly TRBD1 for D (6 bases). V was shortened by 4 bases and J by 4 bases, with 16 bases between the two germline ends. This CDR3 contains 15 residues. Germline assignment: CDR1 SGHNT and CDR2 YENEEA. The CDR3 loop is CASSSQGPTGTEAFF. In DNA, the CDR3 is TGTGCCAGCAGCTCACAGGGACCTACTGGCACTGAAGCTTTCTTT.

The chain links TRBV6-6 to TRBJ1-2; the match to TRBD1 covers 7 bases. From germline, CDR1 is MNHNY and CDR2 SVGAGI (reference sequence). The trim removed 5 bases at V and 5 bases at J, leaving 11 bases unmatched. CDR3 length: 15 residues. CDR3 coding DNA: TGTGCCAGCAGTCAATCAATACAGGGGAATTATGGCTACACCTTC. This codes for CASSQSIQGNYGYTF.

This clone has a handful of counts. V gene TRBV6-2 or TRBV6-3 combines with J gene TRBJ2-3, with 10 bases fitting TRBD1. The germline CDR1 and CDR2 sequences are MNHEY and SVGEGT. The CDR3 runs to 16 residues. V lost 6 bases and J lost 3; bases outside the gene matches: 9. The CDR3 reads CASSLFRDRGTDTQYF. CDR3 sequence (DNA): TGTGCCAGCAGCTTATTCCGGGACAGGGGAACAGATACGCAGTATTTT.

The V and J genes are TRBV5-6 and TRBJ1-2; TRBD1 agrees at 11 bases. The V and J ends lost 4 bases and 2 bases, in that order; junction bases with no gene match: 1. The germline CDR1 and CDR2 sequences are SGHDT and YYEEEE. The CDR3 contains 14 residues. CDR3 sequence (DNA): TGTGCCAGCAGCCGGACAGGGGGCAACTATGGCTACACCTTC. Translating it yields CASSRTGGNYGYTF.

The chain is built from TRBV7-2 and TRBJ1-2; no reliable D call. The CDR3 contains 15 residues. The germline V gene encodes CDR1 SGHTA and CDR2 FQGNSA. Trimming cost V 4 bases and J 5 bases, with 17 bases left between them. This CDR3 reads CASSSTHSARYGYTF. The CDR3 DNA reads TGTGCCAGCAGCTCTACACACTCCGCGCGGTATGGCTACACCTTC.

The chain combines TRBV10-3 with TRBJ2-7, with 13 bases aligning to TRBD2. The germline CDR1 and CDR2 sequences are ENHRY and SYGVKD. V trimming: 10 bases; J trimming: 9 bases; junction bases outside the gene matches: 12. The CDR3 length is 14 residues. In nucleotides, the CDR3 is TGTGCCACGGGACTAGCGGGGACTACTACTACGCAGTACTTC. Its translation is CATGLAGTTTTQYF.

This clone was seen once. This chain connects TRBV2 to TRBJ2-7; 7 bases match TRBD1. This CDR3 contains 15 residues. The junction had 6 bases not matched to a gene; V was cut back by 3 bases and J by 1 base. Germline CDR1 and CDR2: SNHLY and FYNNEI. CDR3 DNA sequence: TGTGCCAGCAGTGAGCGACAGGGACGATCCTACGAGCAGTACTTC. This sequence encodes CASSERQGRSYEQYF.

The chain links TRBV30 to TRBJ1-1, with 8 bases fitting TRBD1. J was trimmed by 1 base and V by 4 bases; bases with no gene match: 2. From germline, CDR1 is GTSNPN and CDR2 SVGIG (reference sequence). CDR3 size: 13 residues. DNA for the CDR3: TGTGCCTGGAACAGGGGGGGGAACACTGAAGCTTTCTTT. Translation: CAWNRGGNTEAFF.

The chain employs TRBV4-3 and TRBJ2-7; 13 bases match TRBD2. The CDR3 has 19 amino acids. Germline trimming cut 1 base from V and 2 bases from J; bases unmatched to any gene: 11. Germline values: CDR1 LGHNA, CDR2 YSLEER. CDR3 in DNA: TGCGCCAGCAGCCAAGGAACTAGCGGGGGGGGGACCCGAACCTACGAGCAGTACTTC. Residues: CASSQGTSGGGTRTYEQYF.

This clone was detected a few times. The chain combines TRBV7-8 with TRBJ1-5; weak D call: TRBD1 (5 bases). The CDR3 is made up of 14 amino acids. V was trimmed by 5 bases and J by 4 bases, leaving 12 bases between them. Germline values: CDR1 SGHVS, CDR2 FQNEAQ. CDR3: CASSPGAGNQPQHF. The DNA of the CDR3 is TGTGCCAGCAGCCCTGGGGCAGGGAATCAGCCCCAGCATTTT.

This chain connects TRBV7-2 to TRBJ2-2; perhaps TRBD1 as D (6 bases). The CDR3 is 16 amino acids. V shed 3 bases and J shed 0 bases, with 11 bases lying between them. Germline CDR1 SGHTA, CDR2 FQGNSA. CDR3 residues: CASSLGTFANTGELFF. CDR3 DNA: TGTGCCAGCAGCTTGGGGACATTCGCGAACACCGGGGAGCTGTTTTTT.

The CDR3 reads CASSLFSARVSPLHF. CDR3 DNA sequence: TGTGCCAGCAGCTTGTTTAGCGCTAGGGTTTCACCCCTCCACTTT. J is TRBJ1-6 and V is TRBV5-4; D not resolved. In germline, CDR1 is SGHNT, CDR2 YYREEE (reference sequence). Trimming took 1 base from V and 9 from J, leaving 14 bases between them. The CDR3 length is 15 residues.

This chain joins TRBV6-4 and TRBJ2-2; TRBD2 matches at 7 bases. CDR1 and CDR2 from the germline V gene are MRHNA and SNTAGT. V dropped 7 bases and J dropped 4; count of bases not matched to a gene: 6. This CDR3 is 14 amino acids long. The CDR3 sequence: CASKRGSFTGELFF. The DNA for the CDR3 is TGTGCCAGCAAGCGCGGGAGCTTCACCGGGGAGCTGTTTTTT.

The genes are TRBV11-3 and TRBJ1-6, with a weak D call TRBD1 (5 bases). Trimming stripped 3 bases from V and 6 bases from J, with 9 bases between. Per the germline V gene, CDR1 is SGHNT and CDR2 is YENEEA. The CDR3 totals 14 residues. CDR3 in amino acids: CASSLPQGNSPLHF. CDR3 in DNA: TGTGCCAGCAGCTTGCCCCAGGGTAATTCACCCCTCCACTTT. The whole variable domain, filled in from reference TRBV11-3 and TRBJ1-6, reads EAGVVQSPRYKIIEKKQPVAFWCNPISGHNTLYWYLQNLGQGPELLIRYENEEAVDDSQLPKDRFSAERLKGVDSTLKIQPAELGDSAVYLCASSLPQGNSPLHFGNGTRLTVT.

This chain uses TRBV7-2 with TRBJ2-3; no clear D gene. CDR1 is SGHTA, CDR2 FQGNSA, per germline. Trimming took 1 base from V and 6 from J, leaving 8 bases between them. The CDR3 spans 13 residues. The CDR3 region has the DNA TGTGCCAGCAGCTTAGGCCCCAGGGATACGCAGTATTTT. Translating gives CASSLGPRDTQYF.

This rearrangement joins TRBV11-2 to TRBJ1-3; D perhaps matches TRBD1 (6 bases). The germline V gene encodes CDR1 SGHAT and CDR2 FQNNGV. Trimming removed 4 bases from V and 4 bases from J, with 14 bases in between. The length of the CDR3 is 15 residues. CDR3 region: CASSSRGSPGNTIYF. In DNA form, the CDR3 reads TGTGCCAGCAGCTCGAGGGGGTCCCCGGGAAACACCATATATTTT.